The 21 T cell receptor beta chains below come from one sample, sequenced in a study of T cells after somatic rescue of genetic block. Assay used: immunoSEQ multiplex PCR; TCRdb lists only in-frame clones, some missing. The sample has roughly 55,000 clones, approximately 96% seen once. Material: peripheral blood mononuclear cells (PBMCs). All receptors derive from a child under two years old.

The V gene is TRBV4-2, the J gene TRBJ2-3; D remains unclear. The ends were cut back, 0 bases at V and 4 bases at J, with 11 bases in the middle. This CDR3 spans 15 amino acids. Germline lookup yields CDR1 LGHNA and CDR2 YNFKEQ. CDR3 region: CASSQEEGLADTQYF. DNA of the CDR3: TGTGCCAGCAGCCAAGAGGAAGGCTTAGCAGATACGCAGTATTTT.

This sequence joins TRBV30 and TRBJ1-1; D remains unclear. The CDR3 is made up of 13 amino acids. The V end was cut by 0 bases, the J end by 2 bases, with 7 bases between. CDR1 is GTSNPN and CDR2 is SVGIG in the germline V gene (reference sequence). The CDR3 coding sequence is TGTGCCTGGAGTGTAGCTACCAACACTGAAGCTTTCTTT. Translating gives CAWSVATNTEAFF.

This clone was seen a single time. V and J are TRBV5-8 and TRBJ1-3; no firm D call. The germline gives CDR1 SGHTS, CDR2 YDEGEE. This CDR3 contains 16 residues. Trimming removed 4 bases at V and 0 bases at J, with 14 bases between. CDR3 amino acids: CASSPGLPISGNTIYF. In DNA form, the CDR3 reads TGTGCCAGCAGCCCAGGACTGCCGATCTCTGGAAACACCATATATTTT.

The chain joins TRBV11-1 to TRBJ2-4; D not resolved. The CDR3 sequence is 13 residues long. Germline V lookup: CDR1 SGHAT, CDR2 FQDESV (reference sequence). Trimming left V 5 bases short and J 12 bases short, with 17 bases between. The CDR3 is CASSPRGSSSQYF. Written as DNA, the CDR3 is TGTGCCAGCAGCCCACGTGGTAGTTCATCTCAGTACTTC.

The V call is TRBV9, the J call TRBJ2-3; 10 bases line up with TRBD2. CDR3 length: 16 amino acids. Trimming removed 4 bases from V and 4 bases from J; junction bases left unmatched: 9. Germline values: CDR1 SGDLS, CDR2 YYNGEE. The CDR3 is CASSPAGLALADTQYF. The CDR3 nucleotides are TGTGCCAGCAGCCCGGCGGGACTAGCGTTAGCAGATACGCAGTATTTT.

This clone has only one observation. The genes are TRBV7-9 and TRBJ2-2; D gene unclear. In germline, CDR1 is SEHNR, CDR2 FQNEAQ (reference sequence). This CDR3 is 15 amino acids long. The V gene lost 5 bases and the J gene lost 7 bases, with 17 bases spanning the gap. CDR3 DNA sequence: TGTGCCAGCAGCCCCACGGGTCTTTCCATCGGGGAGCTGTTTTTT. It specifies CASSPTGLSIGELFF.

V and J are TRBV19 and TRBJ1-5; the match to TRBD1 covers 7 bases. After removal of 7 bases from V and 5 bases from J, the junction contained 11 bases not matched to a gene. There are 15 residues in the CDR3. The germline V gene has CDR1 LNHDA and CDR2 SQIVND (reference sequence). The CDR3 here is CASTIQGTLHQPQHF. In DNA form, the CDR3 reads TGTGCCAGTACCATACAGGGGACGCTTCATCAGCCCCAGCATTTT.

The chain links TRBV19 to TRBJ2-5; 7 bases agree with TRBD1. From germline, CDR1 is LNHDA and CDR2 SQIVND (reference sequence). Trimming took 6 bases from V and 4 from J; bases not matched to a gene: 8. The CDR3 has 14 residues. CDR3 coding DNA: TGTGCCAGTAGGCCAACAGGGGTAGTAGAGACCCAGTACTTC. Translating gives CASRPTGVVETQYF. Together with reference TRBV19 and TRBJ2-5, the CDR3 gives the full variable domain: DGGITQSPKYLFRKEGQNVTLSCEQNLNHDAMYWYRQDPGQGLRLIYYSQIVNDFQKGDIAEGYSVSREKKESFPLTVTSAQKNPTAFYLCASRPTGVVETQYFGPGTRLLVL.

The CDR3 sequence is CASSFTSGAYNEQFF. In nucleotides, the CDR3 is TGTGCCAGCAGCTTCACCAGCGGGGCCTACAATGAGCAGTTCTTC. This chain joins TRBV7-2 and TRBJ2-1; TRBD2 aligns across 7 bases. This CDR3 region has 15 residues. CDR1 is SGHTA, CDR2 FQGNSA, per germline. V was clipped by 3 bases and J by 2 bases; unmatched bases: 4.

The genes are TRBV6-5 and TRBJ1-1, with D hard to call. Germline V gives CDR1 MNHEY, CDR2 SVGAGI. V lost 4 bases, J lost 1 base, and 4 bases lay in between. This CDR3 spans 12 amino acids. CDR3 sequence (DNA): TGTGCCAGCAGTTTCGGGAACACTGAAGCTTTCTTT. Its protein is CASSFGNTEAFF.

CDR3 sequence: CAICRQGADEQYF. The CDR3 nucleotides are TGTGCCATCTGCCGGCAGGGGGCAGACGAGCAGTACTTC. The chain carries TRBV10-3 and TRBJ2-7; 8 bases are a match to TRBD1. With 8 bases clipped from V and 5 bases from J, the junction kept 8 bases outside the gene matches. This CDR3 is built from 13 residues. The V gene's germline CDR1 is ENHRY and CDR2 SYGVKD.

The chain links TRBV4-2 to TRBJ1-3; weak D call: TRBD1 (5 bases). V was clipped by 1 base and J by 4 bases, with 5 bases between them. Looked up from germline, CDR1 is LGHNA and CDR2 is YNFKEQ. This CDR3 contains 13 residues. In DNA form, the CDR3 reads TGTGCCAGCAGCCAAGGACAGGGAAACACCATATATTTT. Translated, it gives CASSQGQGNTIYF.

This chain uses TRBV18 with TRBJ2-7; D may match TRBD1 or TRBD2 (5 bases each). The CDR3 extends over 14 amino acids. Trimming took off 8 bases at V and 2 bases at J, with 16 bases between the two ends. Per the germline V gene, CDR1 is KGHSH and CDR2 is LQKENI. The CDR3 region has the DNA TGTGCCAGCCGCCCCGGGGCCGCCGCCTACGAGCAGTACTTC. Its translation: CASRPGAAAYEQYF. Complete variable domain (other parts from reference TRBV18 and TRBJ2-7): NAGVMQNPRHLVRRRGQEARLRCSPMKGHSHVYWYRQLPEEGLKFMVYLQKENIIDESGMPKERFSAEFPKEGPSILRIQQVVRGDSAAYFCASRPGAAAYEQYFGPGTRLTVT.

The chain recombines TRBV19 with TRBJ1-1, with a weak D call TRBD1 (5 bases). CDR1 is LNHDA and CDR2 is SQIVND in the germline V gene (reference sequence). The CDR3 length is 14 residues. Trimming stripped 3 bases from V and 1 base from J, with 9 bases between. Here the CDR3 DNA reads TGTGCCAGTAGTATGACAGCCTCGAACACTGAAGCTTTCTTT. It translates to CASSMTASNTEAFF.

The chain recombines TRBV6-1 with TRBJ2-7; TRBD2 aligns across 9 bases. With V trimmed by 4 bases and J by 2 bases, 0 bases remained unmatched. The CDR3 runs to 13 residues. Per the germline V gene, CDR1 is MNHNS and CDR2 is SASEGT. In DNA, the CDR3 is TGTGCCAGCAGTGGCGGGAGGGCCTACGAGCAGTACTTC. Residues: CASSGGRAYEQYF.

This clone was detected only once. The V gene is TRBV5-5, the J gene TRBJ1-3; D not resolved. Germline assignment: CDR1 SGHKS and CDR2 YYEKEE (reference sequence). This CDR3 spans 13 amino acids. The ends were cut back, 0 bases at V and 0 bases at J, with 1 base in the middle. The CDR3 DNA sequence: TGTGCCAGCAGCTTGGGCTCTGGAAACACCATATATTTT. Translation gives CASSLGSGNTIYF.

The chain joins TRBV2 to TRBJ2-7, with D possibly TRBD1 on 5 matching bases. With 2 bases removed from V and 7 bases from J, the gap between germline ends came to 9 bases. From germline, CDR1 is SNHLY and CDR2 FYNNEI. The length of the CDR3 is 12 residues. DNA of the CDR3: TGTGCCAGCAGTGAACAGGGTCGGGAGCAGTACTTC. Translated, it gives CASSEQGREQYF.

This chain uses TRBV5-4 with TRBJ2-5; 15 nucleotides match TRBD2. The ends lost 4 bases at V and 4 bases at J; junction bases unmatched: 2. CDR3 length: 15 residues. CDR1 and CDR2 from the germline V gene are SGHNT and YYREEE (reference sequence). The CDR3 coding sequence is TGTGCCAGCAGCACGGGACTAGCGGGAGGAGAGACCCAGTACTTC. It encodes CASSTGLAGGETQYF.

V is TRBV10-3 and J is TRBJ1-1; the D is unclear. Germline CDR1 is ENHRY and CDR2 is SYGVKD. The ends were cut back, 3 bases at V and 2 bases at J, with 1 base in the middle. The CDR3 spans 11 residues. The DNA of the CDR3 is TGTGCCATCAGTGACAACACTGAAGCTTTCTTT. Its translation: CAISDNTEAFF.

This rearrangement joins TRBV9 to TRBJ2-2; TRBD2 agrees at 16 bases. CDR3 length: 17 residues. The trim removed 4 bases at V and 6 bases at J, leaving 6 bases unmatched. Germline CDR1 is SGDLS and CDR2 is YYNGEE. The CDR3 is CASSYGTSGRAPGELFF. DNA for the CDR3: TGTGCCAGCAGCTATGGGACTAGCGGGAGGGCCCCCGGGGAGCTGTTTTTT.

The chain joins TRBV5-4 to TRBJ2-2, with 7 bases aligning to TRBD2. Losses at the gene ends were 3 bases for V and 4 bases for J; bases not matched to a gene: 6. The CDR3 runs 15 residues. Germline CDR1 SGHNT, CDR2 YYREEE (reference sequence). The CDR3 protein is CASSWGGSGTGELFF. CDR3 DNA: TGTGCCAGCAGCTGGGGCGGGAGCGGCACCGGGGAGCTGTTTTTT.